One sample yielded the 9 T cell receptor beta chains listed below, sequenced in a study of beta chain features in type 1 diabetes. Expressed TCRB transcripts were sequenced because the isolated RNA had all been reverse transcribed beforehand. Sequencing was performed with immunoSEQ multiplex PCR; in TCRdb, only in-frame clones are kept and a portion is missing. The top ten clones hold 0.55% to 0.75% of a sample with approximately 160,000 clones, roughly 8% of them seen once. The sequenced sample consisted of central memory CD4+ T cells from blood. The origin of the receptors is a man between 18 and 29 years old in good health.

The chain has TRBV7-3 and TRBJ1-1, with D tentatively TRBD1 (6 bases). Trimming took off 2 bases at V and 4 bases at J, with 11 bases between the two ends. The CDR3 consists of 14 residues. Germline CDR1 and CDR2: SGHTA and FQGTGA. The CDR3 here is CASSLSGAGTEAFF. CDR3 nucleotides: TGTGCCAGCAGCTTATCAGGGGCGGGCACTGAAGCTTTCTTT. The variable domain in full, completed from reference TRBV7-3 and TRBJ1-1, reads GAGVSQTPSNKVTEKGKYVELRCDPISGHTALYWYRQSLGQGPEFLIYFQGTGAADDSGLPNDRFFAVRPEGSVSTLKIQRTERGDSAVYLCASSLSGAGTEAFFGQGTRLTVV.

The chain is built from TRBV6-5 and TRBJ2-3; D not certain. Germline values: CDR1 MNHEY, CDR2 SVGAGI. V gave up 7 bases and J gave up 3 bases, with 8 bases separating them. The CDR3 is 12 residues long. The CDR3 sequence: CASIGSTDTQYF. In DNA, the CDR3 is TGTGCCAGCATCGGGTCAACAGATACGCAGTATTTT.

This clone was counted a few times. The chain combines TRBV6-5 with TRBJ1-6; D ambiguous. Trimming cost V 2 bases and J 0 bases, with 8 bases left between them. The germline CDR1 and CDR2 sequences are MNHEY and SVGAGI. This CDR3 comprises 16 residues. CDR3 nucleotides: TGTGCCAGCAGTTACCGGTTTTCCTCCTATAATTCACCCCTCCACTTT. Its protein is CASSYRFSSYNSPLHF.

The chain links TRBV7-3 to TRBJ2-6, with TRBD2 matching over 7 bases. CDR3 length: 17 amino acids. Germline V gene data show CDR1 as SGHTA and CDR2 as FQGTGA. V lost 8 bases and J lost 0; bases outside the gene matches: 10. CDR3 loop: CASFGRDYLSGANVLTF. CDR3 bases: TGTGCCAGCTTTGGCCGGGACTACCTCTCTGGGGCCAACGTCCTGACTTTC. The entire variable domain, with the rest obtained from reference TRBV7-3 and TRBJ2-6, is as follows: GAGVSQTPSNKVTEKGKYVELRCDPISGHTALYWYRQSLGQGPEFLIYFQGTGAADDSGLPNDRFFAVRPEGSVSTLKIQRTERGDSAVYLCASFGRDYLSGANVLTFGAGSRLTVL.

This clone appeared a few times. This chain connects TRBV6-4 to TRBJ2-1, with 8 bases identical to TRBD2. Germline loops: CDR1 MRHNA, CDR2 SNTAGT. V was clipped by 4 bases and J by 8 bases; unmatched bases: 19. The CDR3 is 18 amino acids. This chain's CDR3 is CASSAPAGGRGDPHEQFF. DNA of the CDR3: TGTGCCAGCAGTGCCCCAGCCGGGGGGCGGGGGGATCCGCATGAGCAGTTCTTC.

This clone turned up a few times. The chain is built from TRBV18 and TRBJ1-2; 7 bases are shared with TRBD1. V was clipped by 9 bases and J by 5 bases; unmatched bases: 9. The CDR3 contains 13 residues. Germline V gene sequence: CDR1 KGHSH, CDR2 LQKENI. CDR3 in DNA: TGTGCCAGTACCGGGACAGCTCTATATGGCTACACCTTC. It encodes CASTGTALYGYTF.

V is TRBV5-4 and J is TRBJ2-7; 7 bases line up with TRBD2. In germline, CDR1 is SGHNT, CDR2 YYREEE (reference sequence). The CDR3 spans 15 residues. J was trimmed by 11 bases and V by 1 base; bases with no gene match: 15. DNA for the CDR3: TGTGCCAGCAGCTTGTGGGCTAGCGGACCTTCCAGGGAGTACTTC. The encoded protein is CASSLWASGPSREYF.

The genes are TRBV10-3 and TRBJ1-1; possible D gene TRBD1, 5 bases. CDR1 ENHRY and CDR2 SYGVKD come from the germline V gene. V gave up 4 bases and J gave up 3 bases, with 12 bases separating them. The CDR3 sequence is 14 residues long. As DNA, the CDR3 is TGTGCCATCAGTGGAACTCCCAGGGACACTGAAGCTTTCTTT. Translated, it gives CAISGTPRDTEAFF.

This clone was counted at least ten times. This rearrangement joins TRBV7-3 to TRBJ1-6; perhaps TRBD1 as D (5 bases). Germline CDR1 is SGHTA and CDR2 is FQGTGA. Trimming shortened V by 1 base and J by 5 bases, and 9 bases separated the two germline ends. This CDR3 comprises 15 residues. CDR3 loop: CASSLSGTHNSPLHF. The CDR3 region has the DNA TGTGCCAGCAGCTTAAGTGGGACTCATAATTCACCCCTCCACTTT.